The 11 T cell receptor beta chains reported below all come from one sample, sequenced in a study of CD8+ T cells in alopecia areata. cDNA serving as the sequencing template came from extracted, reverse transcribed RNA. Here immunoSEQ multiplex PCR was the method, and the copy in TCRdb shows in-frame clones only, minus some. The sample lists 160,000 or so clones, 40% to 65% occurring once. The source material was CD8+ T cells sorted from blood, sampled at week 0. These TCRs come from a human donor with alopecia areata.

V is TRBV29-1 and J is TRBJ1-1; D unresolved. The ends were cut back, 4 bases at V and 6 bases at J, with 9 bases in the middle. Germline V gene lookup returns CDR1 SQVTM and CDR2 ANQGSEA. This CDR3 comprises 11 residues. For the CDR3, the DNA is TGCAGCGTTGTCGGGCAGGCTGAAGCTTTCTTT. Translation gives CSVVGQAEAFF. Full variable domain (rest looked up from reference TRBV29-1 and TRBJ1-1): SAVISQKPSRDICQRGTSLTIQCQVDSQVTMMFWYRQQPGQSLTLIATANQGSEATYESGFVIDKFPISRPNLTFSTLTVSNMSPEDSSIYLCSVVGQAEAFFGQGTRLTVV.

This clone has just a few counts. The chain uses TRBV29-1 and TRBJ2-5; D may be TRBD2 (6 bases). Germline CDR1 reads SQVTM; CDR2 reads ANQGSEA. The CDR3 covers 14 residues. Trimming removed 7 bases from V and 1 base from J, with 16 bases in between. CDR3 region: CSGYRDSSQETQYF. The CDR3 DNA sequence: TGCAGCGGGTACCGGGACTCATCCCAAGAGACCCAGTACTTC.

The gene calls are TRBV30 and TRBJ2-7; no definite D call. From germline, CDR1 is GTSNPN and CDR2 SVGIG (reference sequence). Trimming removed 2 bases at V and 3 bases at J, with 14 bases between. The CDR3 spans 14 residues. CDR3 sequence (DNA): TGTGCCTGGAGTAAGGGCAACGCGCTCTACGAGCAGTACTTC. This codes for CAWSKGNALYEQYF.

CDR3 coding DNA: TGTGCCAGCAGTTCGGTGGGGGGCGGTCTGTTTTTT. Protein product: CASSSVGGGLFF. The genes are TRBV5-6 and TRBJ1-4; TRBD1 is a possible D gene (6 bases). The CDR3 runs 12 residues. V dropped 5 bases and J dropped 14 bases, with 16 bases sitting between them. Per germline, CDR1 SGHDT and CDR2 YYEEEE.

This clone was seen only a few times. The V call is TRBV23-1, the J call TRBJ1-1; TRBD1 matches 7 bases. TRBV23-1 is an ORF; its function is uncertain. The ends lost 4 bases at V and 8 bases at J; junction bases unmatched: 4. The CDR3 consists of 12 residues. This CDR3 is CASSPSGQEAFF. The CDR3 nucleotides are TGCGCCAGCAGTCCCTCGGGACAGGAAGCTTTCTTT.

The V call is TRBV2, the J call TRBJ2-3; 10 bases align to TRBD2. Germline trimming cut 5 bases from V and 0 bases from J; bases unmatched to any gene: 8. Germline V gene sequence: CDR1 SNHLY, CDR2 FYNNEI. This CDR3 spans 17 amino acids. The CDR3 spells CASSHTTSGTSTDTQYF. The DNA for the CDR3 is TGTGCCAGCAGTCATACCACTAGCGGGACTAGCACAGATACGCAGTATTTT.

The chain recombines TRBV19 with TRBJ2-2, with D tentatively TRBD2 (6 bases). Germline V gene data show CDR1 as LNHDA and CDR2 as SQIVND (reference sequence). The CDR3 is made up of 15 amino acids. With 1 base removed from V and 4 bases from J, the gap between germline ends came to 10 bases. The CDR3 loop is CASSIGTAGTGELFF. Here the CDR3 DNA reads TGTGCCAGTAGTATAGGCACAGCGGGCACCGGGGAGCTGTTTTTT.

On this clone: The same CDR3 is also encoded by other DNA sequences in this sample. V usage is TRBV7-3 and J usage is TRBJ2-2, with a weak D call TRBD2 (6 bases). Germline CDR1 reads SGHTA; CDR2 reads FQGTGA. The ends were cut back, 5 bases at V and 7 bases at J, with 8 bases in the middle. CDR3 length equals 12 residues. CDR3 residues: CASSPGGGELFF. The DNA for the CDR3 is TGTGCCAGCAGCCCCGGGGGCGGGGAGCTGTTTTTT.

This clone was detected ten times or more. The rearrangement uses TRBV10-2 and TRBJ1-5; D remains ambiguous. Per the germline V gene, CDR1 is WSHSY and CDR2 is SAAADI. The V end was cut by 3 bases, the J end by 0 bases, with 12 bases between. The CDR3 loop spans 16 amino acids. The DNA for the CDR3 is TGCGCCAGCAGTGAACCCCCAGGCAATAGCAATCAGCCCCAGCATTTT. Translating gives CASSEPPGNSNQPQHF.

This clone was detected only a few times. The chain couples TRBV9 to TRBJ2-2; D is uncertain. The V end was cut by 1 base, the J end by 8 bases, with 12 bases between. This CDR3 spans 14 amino acids. From germline, CDR1 is SGDLS and CDR2 YYNGEE. The CDR3 DNA sequence: TGTGCCAGCAGCGTATACAGTGTCGGTGGGGAGCTGTTTTTT. This sequence encodes CASSVYSVGGELFF.

The rearrangement joins TRBV29-1 to TRBJ1-2; D gene uncertain. V lost 3 bases, J lost 3 bases, and 8 bases lay in between. The germline V gene has CDR1 SQVTM and CDR2 ANQGSEA. The CDR3 is made up of 12 amino acids. The CDR3 coding sequence is TGCAGCGTTGAGGTCACCGACTATGGCTACACCTTC. It yields the protein CSVEVTDYGYTF. The full variable domain, with the rest looked up from reference TRBV29-1 and TRBJ1-2, is SAVISQKPSRDICQRGTSLTIQCQVDSQVTMMFWYRQQPGQSLTLIATANQGSEATYESGFVIDKFPISRPNLTFSTLTVSNMSPEDSSIYLCSVEVTDYGYTFGSGTRLTVV.